The 5 T cell receptor beta chains below all came from one sample that was sequenced in a study of control samples from healthy donors and cancer patients. Assay used: immunoSEQ multiplex PCR; TCRdb lists only in-frame clones, some missing. Of 140,000 to 150,000 clones in the sample, around 86% were seen once. The sequencing sample was made of blood. The receptors shown here come from a man aged 25-40 years in good health.

The gene calls are TRBV5-4 and TRBJ2-5, with D tentatively TRBD1 (6 bases). V gave up 4 bases and J gave up 4 bases, with 8 bases separating them. Germline values: CDR1 SGHNT, CDR2 YYREEE (reference sequence). The CDR3 has 12 residues. CDR3 in amino acids: CASSRGSETQYF. The CDR3 DNA follows: TGTGCCAGCAGCAGGGGGTCAGAGACCCAGTACTTC.

This rearrangement joins TRBV19 to TRBJ2-3, with 8 bases aligning to TRBD1. Germline CDR1 LNHDA, CDR2 SQIVND (reference sequence). The CDR3 loop spans 14 amino acids. The trim removed 3 bases at V and 7 bases at J, leaving 6 bases unmatched. The chain's CDR3 is CASSIAQGGYTQYF. As DNA, the CDR3 is TGTGCCAGTAGTATCGCACAGGGGGGTTATACGCAGTATTTT.

In the case of this clone: This may be a read error: a much more frequent sequence differs by one nucleotide. The chain employs TRBV9 and TRBJ1-1; D gene ambiguous. Germline values: CDR1 SGDLS, CDR2 YYNGEE. This CDR3 has 13 residues. V lost 0 bases and J 1 base, leaving 4 bases between the germline ends. The CDR3, as DNA: TGTGCCAGCAGCGTAGACGGGAACACTGAAGCTTTCTTT. Protein product: CASSVDGNTEAFF.

The chain couples TRBV20-1 to TRBJ2-4; D gene ambiguous. V lost 5 bases and J 8 bases, leaving 10 bases between the germline ends. The CDR3 contains 11 residues. Germline-derived CDR1 and CDR2 are DFQATT and SNEGSKA (reference sequence). CDR3 nucleotide sequence: TGCAGTGCTCCTAGGTACGACATTCAGTACTTC. This translates into CSAPRYDIQYF.

The rearrangement links TRBV5-1 to TRBJ1-4; no firm D call. Per the germline V gene, CDR1 is SGHRS and CDR2 is YFSETQ. The V gene lost 4 bases and the J gene lost 7 bases, with 17 bases spanning the gap. The CDR3 totals 15 residues. For the CDR3, the DNA is TGCGCCAGCAGCATAGACCGGACTTTCACTGAAAAACTGTTTTTT. Amino acids: CASSIDRTFTEKLFF.